These T cell receptor beta chains were read from a single sample in a study of cytomegalovirus exposure and HLA in healthy donors. Some clones are missing from TCRdb's copy, which holds only in-frame ones; the method was immunoSEQ multiplex PCR. The sample yields 90,000 to 110,000 clones, around 76% seen once. Input material: PBMCs. All receptors derive from a man aged 35 to 55 in good health and CMV-seropositive. Each CDR3 is given without its conserved first and last residue.

V	J	CDR3
TRBV7-3	TRBJ1-3	ASSSKPGTGIGNTIY
TRBV28	TRBJ2-5	ASSRTGRQKTQY
TRBV30	TRBJ2-1	AWSVNPSTSQF
TRBV25-1	TRBJ1-1	ASSAVNDWLNTEAF
TRBV28	TRBJ1-1	ASSLIVTGGRGAF
TRBV18	TRBJ2-2	ASSPTGYTGELF
TRBV23-1	TRBJ2-7	ASSQRTIPGEVVYEQY
TRBV29-1	TRBJ2-7	SVDWQGTYEQY
TRBV11-2	TRBJ1-3	ASSYLSISGNTIY
TRBV7-2	TRBJ2-5	ASSSQVGETQY
TRBV28	TRBJ2-6	ASSLPGANGLT
TRBV7-6	TRBJ2-3	ASSLDPGLAGSADTQY
TRBV6-1	TRBJ2-1	ASSEASAGYNEQF